The rows below give T cell receptor beta chains drawn from one sample of a study of blood T cells in healthy people across ages. Via MiXCR, TCRdb re-called the 5' RACE reads, giving one row per CDR3 protein. The sample includes 1,800,000 or so distinct CDR3 sequences, about two fifths of them seen just once. The sequencing input was blood. The source of these receptors is a human donor in good health. Both conserved end residues are part of each CDR3. D genes are given only for firm matches. A clone size is listed for some rows: how often the clone was seen (once, few, many), or a class if it is expanded.

v_gene	d_gene	abundance	j_gene	CDR3nt	CDR3aa
TRBV4-1	NA	few	TRBJ1-2	TGCGCCAGCAGCCCCGGGGATCGGACAGCGACTGGCTACACCTTC	CASSPGDRTATGYTF
TRBV7-9	NA	NA	TRBJ1-4	TGTGCCAGCAGCCCGTACTTTGCAGGGCCGAGTGAAAAACTGTTTTTT	CASSPYFAGPSEKLFF
TRBV6-6	NA	NA	TRBJ1-5	TGTGCCAGCAGGGCAAGTCGTAGTGTAAGCAATCAGCCCCAGCATTTT	CASRASRSVSNQPQHF
TRBV27	TRBD2	few	TRBJ2-3	TGTGCCAGCAGCCACTACGGGCGGGGGGGCCTATTCACAGATACGCAGTATTTT	CASSHYGRGGLFTDTQYF
TRBV7-2	NA	few	TRBJ2-4	TGTGCCAGCAGCTTAGGGAGGGAGGTTAACATTCAGTACTTC	CASSLGREVNIQYF
TRBV11-2	TRBD1	NA	TRBJ2-5	TGTGCCAGCACCCAGGGGGATGAGACCCAGTACTTC	CASTQGDETQYF
TRBV28	TRBD1	few	TRBJ2-7	TGTGCCAGCAGTCTGATCCGGGACAGAACCCCCTACGAGCAGTACTTC	CASSLIRDRTPYEQYF
TRBV7-6	NA	many	TRBJ1-1	TGTGCCAGCAGCTCGTTGGGGGGGGACACTGAAGCTTTCTTT	CASSSLGGDTEAFF
TRBV6-5	TRBD2	few	TRBJ2-4	TGTGCCAGCAAGAGAGCGGGGATAAACATTCAGTACTTC	CASKRAGINIQYF
TRBV5-1	NA	few	TRBJ1-2	TGCGCCAGCAAAAAAGGGTATGATGGCTACACCTTC	CASKKGYDGYTF
TRBV5-1	NA	NA	TRBJ2-1	TGCGCCAGCAGCTCGGGCCAGAAGTTCGAGCAGTTCTTC	CASSSGQKFEQFF
TRBV20-1	NA	NA	TRBJ2-7	TGCAGTGCTAGTCCCTTTACTGAAACCTACGAGCAGTACTTC	CSASPFTETYEQYF
TRBV4-3	TRBD2	few	TRBJ2-3	TGCGCCAGCAGCCAAGAAGTGGCGGGGGGGCCAGATACGCAGTATTTT	CASSQEVAGGPDTQYF
TRBV29-1	NA	NA	TRBJ1-2	TGCAGCGTTGCGGGGGGCTTGAACTATGGCTACACCTTC	CSVAGGLNYGYTF
TRBV10-3	NA	few	TRBJ1-1	TGTGCCGCCGGGGTGAACACTGAAGCTTTCTTT	CAAGVNTEAFF
TRBV7-2	NA	many	TRBJ2-3	TGTGCCAGCAGCTCTAAAGATACGCAGTATTTT	CASSSKDTQYF
TRBV7-2	TRBD2	few	TRBJ2-7	TGTGCCAGCAGCTTAGGGGGGGGACCTCAATACGAGCAGTACTTC	CASSLGGGPQYEQYF
TRBV10-3	NA	few	TRBJ2-6	TGTGCCATCAGCATCCAACAGGGCTCTGGGGCCAACGTCCTGACTTTC	CAISIQQGSGANVLTF
TRBV20-1	TRBD2	NA	TRBJ2-3	TGCAGTGCTAGGCGGCTGACTAGCGGGGGAGCAGATACGCAGTATTTT	CSARRLTSGGADTQYF
TRBV7-2	NA	NA	TRBJ1-2	TGTGCCAGCAGCTTATCTCCGACGCCGCCCCGGGATGGCTACACCTTC	CASSLSPTPPRDGYTF
TRBV7-9	NA	few	TRBJ2-4	TGTGCCAGCAGTCTTACTATCTCACAGGAGGGGTCGGACATTCAGTACTTC	CASSLTISQEGSDIQYF
TRBV7-2	NA	NA	TRBJ2-5	TGTGCCAGCAGCCCGAAGGGGTTCCAAGAGACCCAGTACTTC	CASSPKGFQETQYF
TRBV27	TRBD2	NA	TRBJ2-2	TGTGCCAGCAGTTTATTGGTCGGCGGGGGACTGAATACCGGGGAGCTGTTTTTT	CASSLLVGGGLNTGELFF
TRBV6-5	NA	NA	TRBJ2-7	TGTGCCAGTTCCTCTGGGGGGTTCAAGGACGAGCAGTACTTC	CASSSGGFKDEQYF
TRBV6-5	NA	few	TRBJ1-2	TGTGCCAGCAGTTACTCGAATGGGGCCGACCCCTATGGCTACACCTTC	CASSYSNGADPYGYTF
TRBV7-2	NA	NA	TRBJ2-7	TGTGCCAGCAGCCCGCCCGGCAGGGAGAAATCCTACGAGCAGTACTTC	CASSPPGREKSYEQYF
TRBV7-2	NA	NA	TRBJ2-4	TGTGCCAGCAGCTTATGGGGGGGGCCGGGCAAAAACATTCAGTACTTC	CASSLWGGPGKNIQYF
TRBV7-2	TRBD2	few	TRBJ2-3	TGTGCCAGCAGCTTATACCACGGGGGGGATACGCAGTATTTT	CASSLYHGGDTQYF
TRBV6-2/TRBV6-3	TRBD1	few	TRBJ1-5	TGTGCCAGCAGTTGGACAGGGGTTTGGCAGCCCCAGCATTTT	CASSWTGVWQPQHF
TRBV7-8	NA	NA	TRBJ1-2	TGTGCCAGCAGCCCGGAAGTCGGGTTTAGTGTGGGAGGCTACACCTTC	CASSPEVGFSVGGYTF
TRBV4-3	TRBD2	NA	TRBJ2-3	TGCGCCAGCAGCCAAGGGGGGGGTCTTAGCACAGATACGCAGTATTTT	CASSQGGGLSTDTQYF
TRBV4-1	NA	NA	TRBJ2-7	TGCGTCAGCAGCCAAGAGGGGGACCCCTACGAGCAGTACTTC	CVSSQEGDPYEQYF
TRBV5-1	NA	NA	TRBJ1-1	TGCGCCAGCAGCCCCTCTGGGGGATTGGGGACTGAAGCTTTCTTT	CASSPSGGLGTEAFF
TRBV7-9	NA	NA	TRBJ1-4	TGTGCCAGCAGATCGACCGGGCCCCTAGTTGCAACTAATGAAAAACTGTTTTTT	CASRSTGPLVATNEKLFF
TRBV6-2/TRBV6-3	NA	NA	TRBJ1-1	TGTACCAGCAGTTATCCCCAAGAAGCTTTCTTT	CTSSYPQEAFF